The present T cell receptor (beta chain) was sequenced within a study of neurological immune-mediated disorders. Study background: Multiple sclerosis patients numbered about 35, of whom around 31 were relapsing-remitting and 3 secondary progressive.

MiXCR was run by TCRdb on the 5' RACE reads, yielding one entry per CDR3 protein. This sample has some 70,000 distinct CDR3 sequences; 3.5% to 5% occur once, and the top ten carry about 6.9%. CDR1 is DFQATT, CDR2 SNEGSKA, per germline (reference sequence). J gave up 8 bases and V 6 bases, and 18 bases lay outside the gene matches. The CDR3 runs 16 residues. The origin of this receptor is a man in his thirties or forties with multiple sclerosis. Sequencing was carried out using PBMCs. The V call is TRBV20-1, the J call TRBJ1-4; 7 bases are a match to TRBD1. CDR3 coding DNA: TGCAGTGCCTTAAAAGGGGGCAGGTTTTCGGGGGAAAAACTGTTTTTT. Its translation is CSALKGGRFSGEKLFF.